The present entry profiles one T cell receptor (beta chain) with its context. This was the immunoSEQ v3.0 assay at survey level. Data came from immunoSEQ multiplex PCR; TCRdb stores just in-frame clones and leaves some out. The sample holds tens of thousands of clones; 90% to 95% are singletons and the top ten take approximately 2.5%. These data come from a study of long-term antiretroviral therapy in people with HIV. Trimming took off 5 bases at V and 3 bases at J, with 17 bases between the two ends. Germline V gene data show CDR1 as LNHDA and CDR2 as SQIVND (reference sequence). There are 15 residues in the CDR3.

The source is a middle-aged man with HIV. The chain combines TRBV19 with TRBJ2-7; weak D call: TRBD1 (6 bases). The sample in question was unsorted PBMCs, obtained 7.4 years after starting antiretroviral therapy. CDR3 region: CASSGAGAFLYEQYF. The CDR3 region has the DNA TGTGCCAGTAGTGGGGCAGGGGCTTTCCTCTACGAGCAGTACTTC. The full variable domain, completed using reference TRBV19 and TRBJ2-7, is DGGITQSPKYLFRKEGQNVTLSCEQNLNHDAMYWYRQDPGQGLRLIYYSQIVNDFQKGDIAEGYSVSREKKESFPLTVTSAQKNPTAFYLCASSGAGAFLYEQYFGPGTRLTVT.